These 18 T cell receptor beta chains were all obtained from the same sample, sequenced in a study of blood T cell repertoires in COVID-19 (dated by TCRdb to 2018 to 2020). Library preparation employed the immunoSEQ multiplex PCR assay. Here the immuneACCESS table is served through TCRdb, limited to in-frame sequences with V and J called. Missing clones are a known gap in these copies; in checked studies unresolved V genes cover under half, and the rest lacks a known reason. For this sample the table gives some 180,000 clones, of which 78% were detected only once. The ten largest clones capture 2.5% to 3% of the sample. Material for sequencing was peripheral blood. The receptors shown here come from a woman aged 80 or over with active or convalescent COVID-19.

The chain recombines TRBV5-1 with TRBJ2-1; TRBD2 agrees at 13 bases. Germline loops: CDR1 SGHRS, CDR2 YFSETQ. This CDR3 region has 16 residues. The ends lost 4 bases at V and 4 bases at J; junction bases unmatched: 5. This CDR3 is CASSKGLAGLYNEQFF. The CDR3 DNA reads TGCGCCAGCAGCAAGGGACTAGCGGGGCTGTACAATGAGCAGTTCTTC.

CDR3 residues: CASSSRGYYGYTF. As DNA, the CDR3 is TGTGCCAGCAGCTCCCGAGGGTACTATGGCTACACCTTC. The chain recombines TRBV11-2 with TRBJ1-2, with D unresolved. CDR3 size: 13 residues. In germline, CDR1 is SGHAT, CDR2 FQNNGV. The V and J ends lost 4 bases and 3 bases respectively, with 9 bases between them.

This clone has a handful of counts. J is TRBJ1-5 and V is TRBV14, with D possibly matching TRBD1 (5 bases). Germline lookup yields CDR1 SGHDN and CDR2 FVKESK. This CDR3 has 12 residues. Trimming removed 4 bases at V and 6 bases at J, with 7 bases between. Written as DNA, the CDR3 is TGTGCCAGCAGCCGGGGGGGTCAGCCCCAGCATTTT. The encoded protein is CASSRGGQPQHF.

The chain couples TRBV10-1 to TRBJ1-2, with D perhaps TRBD1 (5 bases). The V end was cut by 6 bases, the J end by 2 bases, with 10 bases between. The germline gives CDR1 WNHNN, CDR2 SYGVQD (reference sequence). The CDR3 totals 13 residues. The CDR3 sequence: CASSDRRNYGYTF. CDR3 sequence (DNA): TGCGCCAGCAGCGACAGACGGAACTATGGCTACACCTTC.

The CDR3 is CASSLGPGDTQYF. For the CDR3, the DNA is TGTGCCAGCAGCTTGGGCCCGGGAGATACGCAGTATTTT. The gene calls are TRBV5-6 and TRBJ2-3; D unresolved. The CDR3 runs 13 residues. V lost 0 bases and J lost 5, with 7 bases in between. The germline CDR1 and CDR2 sequences are SGHDT and YYEEEE.

The chain couples TRBV2 to TRBJ2-1; possible D gene TRBD2, 6 bases. Germline CDR1 is SNHLY and CDR2 is FYNNEI. Trimming removed 5 bases at V and 7 bases at J, with 12 bases between. The CDR3 contains 13 residues. This CDR3 is CASSSRRDNEQFF. Written as DNA, the CDR3 is TGTGCCAGCAGTTCGCGGAGGGATAATGAGCAGTTCTTC.

Remarks on this clone: At one end the junction does not follow the germline gene, possibly because of a read error. J is TRBJ2-2 and V is TRBV5-1; maybe TRBD2 (5 bases). The germline V gene has CDR1 SGHRS and CDR2 YFSETQ. CDR3 length equals 15 residues. For the CDR3, the DNA is TGCGCCACCAGCCGGGGAGAAACGAACACCGGGGAGCTGTTTTTT. Its translation is CATSRGETNTGELFF.

This rearrangement joins TRBV2 to TRBJ2-3; D is unresolved. V was shortened by 6 bases and J by 5 bases, with 9 bases between the two germline ends. The CDR3 contains 12 residues. CDR1 SNHLY and CDR2 FYNNEI come from the germline V gene. The CDR3 loop is CASSQTGDTQYF. CDR3 DNA sequence: TGTGCCAGCAGCCAAACGGGAGATACGCAGTATTTT.

This clone was found a few times. The chain carries TRBV5-6 and TRBJ2-7; the match to TRBD2 covers 8 bases. The CDR3 runs 15 residues. V lost 4 bases to trimming and J lost 6 bases; unmatched junction nucleotides: 12. CDR1 is SGHDT, CDR2 YYEEEE, per germline. The DNA of the CDR3 is TGTGCCAGCAGCCACAATAGCGGGGTTGGTTTCGAGCAGTACTTC. Residues: CASSHNSGVGFEQYF.

This clone has more than one count but fewer than ten. The CDR3 DNA follows: TGTGCCAGCAGCTTTGGGGGACAGGGCCTTTGGGAGCAGTACTTC. Translation gives CASSFGGQGLWEQYF. The genes are TRBV5-4 and TRBJ2-7; 9 bases are a match to TRBD1. CDR1 is SGHNT, CDR2 YYREEE, per germline (reference sequence). The junction had 10 bases not matched to a gene; V was cut back by 2 bases and J by 7 bases. The CDR3 covers 15 residues.

The rearrangement joins TRBV3-1 (or the pseudogene TRBV3-2) to TRBJ2-3; the match to TRBD1 covers 10 bases. CDR1 is LGHDT, CDR2 YNNKEL, per germline (reference sequence). CDR3 length: 15 residues. V shed 5 bases and J 4 bases; nucleotides not matched to a gene: 6. CDR3 in amino acids: CASSFRDRGPDTQYF. As DNA, the CDR3 is TGTGCCAGCAGCTTCCGGGACAGGGGCCCAGATACGCAGTATTTT.

The V and J genes are TRBV6-2 or TRBV6-3 and TRBJ2-3; D perhaps matches TRBD2 (6 bases). The CDR3 loop spans 12 amino acids. Deletions cut 4 bases from V and 8 bases from J, with 10 bases between. CDR1 is MNHEY, CDR2 SVGEGT, per germline. DNA for the CDR3: TGTGCCAGCAGTTTAAGGGAGGCTACGCAGTATTTT. It yields the protein CASSLREATQYF.

This rearrangement joins TRBV7-6 to TRBJ2-7, with D possibly TRBD1 on 6 matching bases. This CDR3 has 14 residues. The V gene lost 1 base and the J gene lost 4 bases, with 11 bases spanning the gap. Per germline, CDR1 SGHVS and CDR2 FNYEAQ. The CDR3 loop is CASSLGEGGYEQYF. In nucleotides, the CDR3 is TGTGCCAGCAGCTTAGGGGAAGGGGGTTACGAGCAGTACTTC.

This chain's CDR3 is CASSRPPTGIDNEQFF. DNA of the CDR3: TGTGCCAGCAGCCGCCCCCCGACAGGGATAGATAATGAGCAGTTCTTC. The chain links TRBV7-2 to TRBJ2-1; 7 nucleotides agree with TRBD1. Germline V gene lookup returns CDR1 SGHTA and CDR2 FQGNSA. The J segment lost 7 bases and the V segment lost 5 bases, leaving 14 bases of the junction unmatched. The CDR3 is 16 amino acids.

This clone was counted a few times. The gene calls are TRBV14 and TRBJ2-1; D uncertain. Trimming took off 0 bases at V and 9 bases at J, with 9 bases between the two ends. This CDR3 comprises 13 residues. Germline V lookup: CDR1 SGHDN, CDR2 FVKESK. DNA for the CDR3: TGTGCCAGCAGCCAAGATCCGCGAGCTGAGCAGTTCTTC. The encoded protein is CASSQDPRAEQFF.

The chain couples TRBV10-3 to TRBJ2-3, with D perhaps TRBD1 (6 bases). Deletions cut 10 bases from V and 11 bases from J, with 19 bases between. Germline CDR1 reads ENHRY; CDR2 reads SYGVKD. This CDR3 is 12 amino acids long. DNA of the CDR3: TGTGCCACTGGACCTACAGGGAACCAGCAGTATTTT. Residues: CATGPTGNQQYF.

The chain has TRBV5-6 and TRBJ2-3; the D is unclear. The CDR3 loop spans 15 amino acids. V was cut by 2 bases and J by 2 bases, with 12 bases left in between. Per the germline V gene, CDR1 is SGHDT and CDR2 is YYEEEE. The CDR3 coding sequence is TGTGCCAGCAGCTTATTTACGGCGGCCACAGATACGCAGTATTTT. Translating it yields CASSLFTAATDTQYF.

CDR3: CATSRDTGGGDGYTF. The CDR3 nucleotides read TGTGCCACCAGCAGAGACACAGGGGGCGGGGATGGCTACACCTTC. V and J are TRBV15 and TRBJ1-2; 9 nucleotides agree with TRBD1. Trimming took 0 bases from V and 6 from J; bases not matched to a gene: 5. The CDR3 sequence is 15 residues long. Germline V gene sequence: CDR1 LNHNV, CDR2 YYDKDF (reference sequence).